These T cell receptor beta chains were read from a single sample in a study of cytomegalovirus exposure and HLA in healthy donors. Clones were sequenced by immunoSEQ multiplex PCR, and TCRdb holds only the in-frame ones, with some missing. Here the sample spans 30,000 to 50,000 clones, 68% being singletons. The sample comprised PBMCs. Receptor source: a man aged 40-50 years in good health and CMV-seronegative. Both conserved end residues are part of each CDR3. The order of the fields is J gene, D gene, clone size, V gene, CDR3 DNA, CDR3 protein. D genes are given only for firm matches. Size tells how often a clone was seen (once, few, many) or the class of an expanded clone, and some rows leave it out.

J: TRBJ2-1
D: .
size: few
V: TRBV6-6
DNA: TGTGCCGTCCGACAGTCCAATGAGCAGTTCTTC
CDR3: CAVRQSNEQFF

J: TRBJ2-7
D: .
size: few
V: TRBV7-9
DNA: TGTGCCAGCAGCCCTACGGGGGACGAGCAGTACTTC
CDR3: CASSPTGDEQYF

J: TRBJ1-2
D: TRBD1
size: .
V: TRBV6-1
DNA: TGTGCCAGCGGCTCGGGACAGGGGTATGGCTACACCTTC
CDR3: CASGSGQGYGYTF

J: TRBJ2-7
D: TRBD1
size: .
V: TRBV9
DNA: TGTGCCAGCAGCGTAGAGACAGGGGGCGGAGAGCAGTACTTC
CDR3: CASSVETGGGEQYF

J: TRBJ2-2
D: .
size: few
V: TRBV10-3
DNA: TGTGCCATCACTGGGACTTCTAACACCGGGGAGCTGTTTTTT
CDR3: CAITGTSNTGELFF

J: TRBJ2-7
D: .
size: few
V: TRBV10-3
DNA: TGTGCCATCAGTGATGGCAGGGCATACGAGCAGTACTTC
CDR3: CAISDGRAYEQYF

J: TRBJ2-7
D: .
size: .
V: TRBV11-2
DNA: TGTGCCAGTAGGGGGGAGGGCGGGTCCTACGAGCAGTACTTC
CDR3: CASRGEGGSYEQYF

J: TRBJ1-3
D: .
size: .
V: TRBV10-1
DNA: TGCGCCAGCGGGGGAGGGGCTGGAAACACCATATATTTT
CDR3: CASGGGAGNTIYF

J: TRBJ1-2
D: .
size: .
V: TRBV6-5
DNA: TGTGCCAGCAGTTACTCGAGGCAGACTCCATCCCATGGCTACACCTTC
CDR3: CASSYSRQTPSHGYTF

J: TRBJ2-5
D: .
size: .
V: TRBV30
DNA: TGTGCCTGCTACCGGGAGACCCAGTACTTC
CDR3: CACYRETQYF

J: TRBJ2-2
D: TRBD2
size: .
V: TRBV5-4
DNA: TGTGCCAGCAGTTTGTGGGCGGGGGGGAACACCGGGGAGCTGTTTTTT
CDR3: CASSLWAGGNTGELFF

J: TRBJ1-1
D: .
size: few
V: TRBV5-1
DNA: TGCGCCAGCAGCTTGGGGCACCCGAACACTGAAGCTTTCTTT
CDR3: CASSLGHPNTEAFF

J: TRBJ2-1
D: TRBD2
size: .
V: TRBV28
DNA: TGTGCCAGCAGTTCGGGGGGAATATACAATGAGCAGTTCTTC
CDR3: CASSSGGIYNEQFF

J: TRBJ1-6
D: TRBD1
size: few
V: TRBV30
DNA: TGTGCCTGGGTCGGACAGGGGGCTATTAATTCACCCCTCCACTTT
CDR3: CAWVGQGAINSPLHF

J: TRBJ2-3
D: TRBD2
size: once
V: TRBV11-2
DNA: TGTGCCAGCAGCTCCACCGGGACTAGCGGCACAGATACGCAGTATTTT
CDR3: CASSSTGTSGTDTQYF

J: TRBJ2-5
D: .
size: .
V: TRBV4-1
DNA: TGCGCCAGCAGCCAAGGGGAGGAAAGGACGGAGACCCAGTACTTC
CDR3: CASSQGEERTETQYF

J: TRBJ1-1
D: .
size: few
V: TRBV18
DNA: TGTGCCAGCTCACCTCCTACAGGGTACACTGAAGCTTTCTTT
CDR3: CASSPPTGYTEAFF

J: TRBJ2-3
D: TRBD2
size: .
V: TRBV10-3
DNA: TGTGCCATCAGTGAGCGGACTAGCGGGAGCCACACAGATACGCAGTATTTT
CDR3: CAISERTSGSHTDTQYF

J: TRBJ1-1
D: .
size: .
V: TRBV7-9
DNA: TGTGCCAGCAATGAGGGGGAGAACACTGAAGCTTTCTTT
CDR3: CASNEGENTEAFF

J: TRBJ1-2
D: .
size: medium-sized
V: TRBV6-4
DNA: TGTGCCAGCAGTGACGATACGGACAGCAATAGCTATGGCTACACCTTC
CDR3: CASSDDTDSNSYGYTF

J: TRBJ1-6
D: .
size: .
V: TRBV7-9
DNA: TGTGCCAGCAGCCCCTCAGACAGCTATAATTCACCCCTCCACTTT
CDR3: CASSPSDSYNSPLHF

J: TRBJ2-5
D: TRBD1
size: .
V: TRBV6-5
DNA: TGTGCCAGCAGTTTCGGACAGGGGGAGACCCAGTACTTC
CDR3: CASSFGQGETQYF